Described below is a single T cell receptor (beta chain) sequence and its context. Antigen: not known. This CDR3 is 15 amino acids long. The junction had 2 bases not matched to a gene; V was cut back by 1 base and J by 2 bases. Germline V gene sequence: CDR1 SEHNR, CDR2 FQNEAQ (reference sequence). This record belongs to a study of graft-versus-host responses after intestinal transplantation. Study overall: The transplants performed in recipients were multivisceral, liver-intestinal, or isolated intestinal. Among the recipients, all got anti-thymocyte globulin induction and then tacrolimus and steroids for about 3 years.

The data were produced by immunoSEQ multiplex PCR, yet TCRdb's version contains in-frame clones alone and is incomplete. The sample includes 30,000 to 50,000 clones, about 96% of them seen just once. Study findings and constraints: Some patients had graft-donor T cell macrochimerism. In their allografts, the ratios of graft-versus-host to host-versus-graft T cell clones were high. Early declines in HvG clones that occurred post-transplant were associated with peak circulating GvH clone levels.

The chain couples TRBV7-9 to TRBJ2-1, with 7 bases aligning to TRBD2. This receptor was obtained from a human donor who was the organ donor for an intestinal transplant. Sequenced material: unstimulated CD8+ T cells sorted from spleen or lymph node cells, taken before transplant. The CDR3 coding sequence is TGTGCCAGCAGCTTAGTTGCGGGGGCCTACAATGAGCAGTTCTTC. It is translated as CASSLVAGAYNEQFF. Full variable domain (rest looked up from reference TRBV7-9 and TRBJ2-1): DTGVSQNPRHKITKRGQNVTFRCDPISEHNRLYWYRQTLGQGPEFLTYFQNEAQLEKSRLLSDRFSAERPKGSFSTLEIQRTEQGDSAMYLCASSLVAGAYNEQFFGPGTRLTVL.